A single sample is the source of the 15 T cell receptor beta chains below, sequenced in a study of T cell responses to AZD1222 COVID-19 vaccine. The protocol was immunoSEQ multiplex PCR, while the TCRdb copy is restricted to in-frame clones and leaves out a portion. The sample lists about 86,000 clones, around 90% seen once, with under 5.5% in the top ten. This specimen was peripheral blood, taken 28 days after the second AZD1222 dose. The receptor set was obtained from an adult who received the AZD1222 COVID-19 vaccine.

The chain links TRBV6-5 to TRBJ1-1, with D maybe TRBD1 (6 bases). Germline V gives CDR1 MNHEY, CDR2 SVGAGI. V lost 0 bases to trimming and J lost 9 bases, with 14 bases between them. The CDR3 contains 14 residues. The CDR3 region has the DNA TGTGCCAGCAGTTACTCCGAGGGACAAAGAAAAGCTTTCTTT. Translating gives CASSYSEGQRKAFF.

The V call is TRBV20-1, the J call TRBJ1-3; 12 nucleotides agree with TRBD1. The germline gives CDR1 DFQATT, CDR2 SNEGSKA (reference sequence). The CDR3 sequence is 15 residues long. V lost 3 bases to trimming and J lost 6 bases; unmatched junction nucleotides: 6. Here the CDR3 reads CSASDPGQGANTIYF. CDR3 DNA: TGCAGTGCTAGTGATCCGGGACAGGGGGCAAACACCATATATTTT.

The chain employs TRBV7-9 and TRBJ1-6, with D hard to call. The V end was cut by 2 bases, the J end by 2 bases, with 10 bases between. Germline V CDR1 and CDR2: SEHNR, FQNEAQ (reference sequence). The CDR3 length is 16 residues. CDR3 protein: CASSLTTGTYNSPLHF. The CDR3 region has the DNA TGTGCCAGCAGCTTAACCACGGGAACCTATAATTCACCCCTCCACTTT.

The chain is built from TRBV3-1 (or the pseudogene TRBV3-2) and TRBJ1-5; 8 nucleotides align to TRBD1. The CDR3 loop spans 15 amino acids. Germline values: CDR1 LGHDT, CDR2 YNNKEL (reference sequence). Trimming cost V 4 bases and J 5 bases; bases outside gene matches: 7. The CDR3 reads CASSPDRGYHQPQHF. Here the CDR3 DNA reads TGTGCCAGCAGCCCCGACAGGGGATATCATCAGCCCCAGCATTTT.

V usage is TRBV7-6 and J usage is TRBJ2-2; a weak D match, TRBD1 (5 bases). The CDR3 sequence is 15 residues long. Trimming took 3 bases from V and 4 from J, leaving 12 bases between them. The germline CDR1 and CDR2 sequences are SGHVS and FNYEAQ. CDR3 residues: CASSLSRVVTGELFF. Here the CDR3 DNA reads TGTGCCAGCAGCTTGAGCAGGGTTGTCACCGGGGAGCTGTTTTTT.

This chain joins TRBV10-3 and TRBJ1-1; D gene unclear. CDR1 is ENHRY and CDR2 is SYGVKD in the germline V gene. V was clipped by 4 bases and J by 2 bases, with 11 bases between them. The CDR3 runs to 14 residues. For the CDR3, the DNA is TGTGCCATCAGTGTTGGGGTCCGCAACACTGAAGCTTTCTTT. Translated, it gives CAISVGVRNTEAFF.

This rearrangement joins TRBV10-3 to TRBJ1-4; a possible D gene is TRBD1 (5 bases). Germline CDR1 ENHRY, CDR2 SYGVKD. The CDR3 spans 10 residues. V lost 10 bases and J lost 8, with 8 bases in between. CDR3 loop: CATRDEKLFF. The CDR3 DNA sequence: TGTGCCACCAGGGACGAAAAACTGTTTTTT.

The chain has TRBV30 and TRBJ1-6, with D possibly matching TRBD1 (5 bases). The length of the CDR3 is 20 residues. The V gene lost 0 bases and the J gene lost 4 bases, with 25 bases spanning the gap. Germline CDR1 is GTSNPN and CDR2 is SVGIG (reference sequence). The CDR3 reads CAWSVITRSGLYVYNSPLHF. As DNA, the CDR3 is TGTGCCTGGAGTGTAATAACTCGCTCGGGGCTCTACGTTTATAATTCACCCCTCCACTTT.

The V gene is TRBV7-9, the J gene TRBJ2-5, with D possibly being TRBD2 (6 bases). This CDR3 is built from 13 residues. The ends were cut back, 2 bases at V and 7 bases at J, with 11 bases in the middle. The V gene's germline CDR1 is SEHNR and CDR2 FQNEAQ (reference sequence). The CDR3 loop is CASSLLEAGTQYF. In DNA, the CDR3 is TGTGCCAGCAGCTTATTGGAAGCGGGGACCCAGTACTTC.

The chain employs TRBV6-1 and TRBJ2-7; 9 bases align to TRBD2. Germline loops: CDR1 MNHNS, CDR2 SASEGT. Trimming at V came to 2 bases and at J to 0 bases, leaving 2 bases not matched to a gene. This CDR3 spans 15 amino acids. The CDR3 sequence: CASSELAGSSYEQYF. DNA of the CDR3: TGTGCCAGCAGTGAACTAGCGGGGAGCTCCTACGAGCAGTACTTC.

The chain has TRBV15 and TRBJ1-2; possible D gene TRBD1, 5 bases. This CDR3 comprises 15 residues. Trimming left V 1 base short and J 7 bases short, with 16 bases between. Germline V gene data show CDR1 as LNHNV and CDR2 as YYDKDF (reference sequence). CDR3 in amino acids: CATSRVRQGSSGYTF. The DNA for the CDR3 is TGTGCCACCAGCAGAGTACGTCAGGGTTCATCTGGCTACACCTTC.

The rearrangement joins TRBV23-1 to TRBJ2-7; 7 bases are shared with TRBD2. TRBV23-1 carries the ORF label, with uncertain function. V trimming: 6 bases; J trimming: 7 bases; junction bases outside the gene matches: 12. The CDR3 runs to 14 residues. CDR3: CASSLNSGFWEQYF. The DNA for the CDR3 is TGCGCCAGCAGCCTAAATAGCGGGTTTTGGGAGCAGTACTTC.

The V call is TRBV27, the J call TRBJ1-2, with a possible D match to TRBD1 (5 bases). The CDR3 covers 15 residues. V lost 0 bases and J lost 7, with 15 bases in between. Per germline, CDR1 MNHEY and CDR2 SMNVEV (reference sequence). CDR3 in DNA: TGTGCCAGCAGTTTATCAGGGGCCGGAGGTATTGGCTACACCTTC. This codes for CASSLSGAGGIGYTF.

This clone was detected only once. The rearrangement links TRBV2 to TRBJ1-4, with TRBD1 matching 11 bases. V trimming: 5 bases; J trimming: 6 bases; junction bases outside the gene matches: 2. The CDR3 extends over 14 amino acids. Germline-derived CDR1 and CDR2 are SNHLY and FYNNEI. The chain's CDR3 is CASSWTGGDEKLFF. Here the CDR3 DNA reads TGTGCCAGCAGTTGGACAGGGGGCGATGAAAAACTGTTTTTT. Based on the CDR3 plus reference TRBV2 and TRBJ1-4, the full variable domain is EPEVTQTPSHQVTQMGQEVILRCVPISNHLYFYWYRQILGQKVEFLVSFYNNEISEKSEIFDDQFSVERPDGSNFTLKIRSTKLEDSAMYFCASSWTGGDEKLFFGSGTQLSVL.

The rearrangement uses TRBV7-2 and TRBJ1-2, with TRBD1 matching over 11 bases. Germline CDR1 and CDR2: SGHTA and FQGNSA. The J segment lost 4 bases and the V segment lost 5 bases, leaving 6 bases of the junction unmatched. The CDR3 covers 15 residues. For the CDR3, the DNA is TGTGCCAGCAGCCTAACCGGGACAGGGGGCTATGGCTACACCTTC. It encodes CASSLTGTGGYGYTF.